Each of the 18 T cell receptor beta chains below was sequenced from the same sample in a study of human T cells and chemical hapten exposure. The time point was: patch test 1, 2 weeks after DPC sensitization. The treatment denotes: therapeutic diphenylcyclopropenone sensitization with weekly scalp DPC. TCRdb fed the RACE reads into MiXCR, producing one record per CDR3 protein. The sample holds tens of thousands of distinct CDR3 sequences; 7% to 8% are singletons and the top ten take 1.5% to 1.9%. The input for sequencing was whole blood, taken in connection with sensitization to the hapten diphenylcyclopropenone (DPC). The source is a woman aged 25-40 years with alopecia areata. Some clones in this sample may be carry-over from other donors' samples.

A word on this clonotype: A clone one base away is much larger, so this may be a read error. This sequence joins TRBV9 and TRBJ2-1, with D maybe TRBD1 (5 bases). The length of the CDR3 is 13 residues. Germline loops: CDR1 SGDLS, CDR2 YYNGEE. The V end lost 3 bases, the J end lost 7 bases, and 11 bases lay between the germline ends. CDR3 region: CASSAGSSNEQFF. DNA of the CDR3: TGTGCCAGCAGCGCAGGGTCCTCTAATGAGCAGTTCTTC. The full variable domain, with the rest looked up from reference TRBV9 and TRBJ2-1, is DSGVTQTPKHLITATGQRVTLRCSPRSGDLSVYWYQQSLDQGLQFLIQYYNGEERAKGNILERFSAQQFPDLHSELNLSSLELGDSALYFCASSAGSSNEQFFGPGTRLTVL.

This chain connects TRBV2 to TRBJ1-2, with D maybe TRBD1 (6 bases). V was clipped by 3 bases and J by 5 bases, with 19 bases between them. CDR3 length equals 16 residues. Germline V CDR1 and CDR2: SNHLY, FYNNEI. CDR3 loop: CASSEGTGFWRYGYTF. CDR3 coding DNA: TGTGCCAGCAGTGAGGGAACAGGGTTTTGGAGATATGGCTACACCTTC.

The chain combines TRBV11-2 with TRBJ1-1; D gene unclear. Trimming pared 0 bases from V and 11 bases from J, leaving 10 bases between. CDR1 and CDR2 from the germline V gene are SGHAT and FQNNGV. The CDR3 length is 12 residues. CDR3 protein: CASSLERARAFF. The CDR3 DNA sequence: TGTGCCAGCAGCTTAGAGAGGGCAAGGGCTTTCTTT. Drawing the rest from reference TRBV11-2 and TRBJ1-1, the complete variable domain is EAGVAQSPRYKIIEKRQSVAFWCNPISGHATLYWYQQILGQGPKLLIQFQNNGVVDDSQLPKDRFSAERLKGVDSTLKIQPAKLEDSAVYLCASSLERARAFFGQGTRLTVV.

Many counts were recorded for this clonotype. The rearrangement joins TRBV10-3 to TRBJ1-1, with 7 bases identical to TRBD1. The germline gives CDR1 ENHRY, CDR2 SYGVKD. After removal of 6 bases from V and 0 bases from J, the junction contained 10 bases not matched to a gene. The CDR3 spans 16 residues. CDR3 bases: TGTGCCATCAGACGGGAGGTCGGGACAGTGAACACTGAAGCTTTCTTT. This sequence encodes CAIRREVGTVNTEAFF.

This clonotype was counted only a few times. The chain combines TRBV5-4 with TRBJ2-7, with TRBD2 matching over 11 bases. V lost 4 bases to trimming and J lost 2 bases; unmatched junction nucleotides: 8. Germline V gene data show CDR1 as SGHNT and CDR2 as YYREEE (reference sequence). The CDR3 runs 16 residues. CDR3 in amino acids: CASSPGLAGGPYEQYF. CDR3 DNA: TGTGCCAGCAGCCCGGGCCTAGCGGGGGGACCCTACGAGCAGTACTTC.

In this sample, this clonotype turned up many times. The chain joins TRBV6-5 to TRBJ2-7, with a weak D call TRBD1 (7 bases). The CDR3 is 13 residues long. The germline V gene has CDR1 MNHEY and CDR2 SVGAGI. The germline V and J ends were trimmed by 7 bases and 7 bases, with 17 bases remaining between them. CDR3 sequence: CASTTTGTLEQYF. CDR3 sequence (DNA): TGTGCCAGCACCACGACAGGGACTTTGGAGCAGTACTTC.

This clonotype was observed a few times. The V gene is TRBV5-1, the J gene TRBJ2-1, with 8 bases identical to TRBD2. In germline, CDR1 is SGHRS, CDR2 YFSETQ. The junction had 8 bases not matched to a gene; V was cut back by 1 base and J by 8 bases. CDR3 size: 15 residues. CDR3 in amino acids: CASSLSRGVGDEQFF. The DNA for the CDR3 is TGCGCCAGCAGCTTGTCGCGGGGGGTCGGCGATGAGCAGTTCTTC.

V usage is TRBV19 and J usage is TRBJ2-7, with TRBD1 matching over 7 bases. Germline V gives CDR1 LNHDA, CDR2 SQIVND (reference sequence). The V segment lost 5 bases and the J segment 3 bases; nucleotides outside the gene matches: 13. The CDR3 length is 16 residues. CDR3 amino acids: CASSLMGDSLFYEQYF. CDR3 bases: TGTGCCAGTAGTCTAATGGGGGACAGCCTGTTCTACGAGCAGTACTTC.

This clonotype was seen at least ten times. The V and J genes are TRBV27 and TRBJ2-7; 9 bases are a match to TRBD1. The germline V gene encodes CDR1 MNHEY and CDR2 SMNVEV (reference sequence). The CDR3 has 14 residues. The J segment lost 5 bases and the V segment lost 2 bases, leaving 4 bases of the junction unmatched. The CDR3 reads CASSLRTGADEQYF. DNA of the CDR3: TGTGCCAGCAGTTTACGGACAGGGGCGGACGAGCAGTACTTC.

This clonotype showed up many times. V usage is TRBV12-3 or TRBV12-4 and J usage is TRBJ1-5; D gene ambiguous. V lost 8 bases and J 4 bases, leaving 12 bases between the germline ends. This CDR3 spans 13 amino acids. The CDR3 bases are TGTGCCAGCCGTCCCGGTTGGAATCAGCCCCAGCATTTT. This codes for CASRPGWNQPQHF.

This clonotype was counted at least ten times. The chain links TRBV6-5 to TRBJ2-3; TRBD1 agrees at 9 bases. Per germline, CDR1 MNHEY and CDR2 SVGAGI. V lost 7 bases to trimming and J lost 12 bases; unmatched junction nucleotides: 14. The CDR3 has 14 amino acids. The DNA for the CDR3 is TGTGCCAGCACGAGGCGGACAGGGGCAGGAGGCCAGTATTTT. Translating gives CASTRRTGAGGQYF.

This clonotype was seen ten or more times. The chain combines TRBV5-4 with TRBJ2-7; a possible D gene is TRBD2 (6 bases). The germline V and J ends were trimmed by 4 bases and 5 bases, with 16 bases remaining between them. CDR1 SGHNT and CDR2 YYREEE come from the germline V gene (reference sequence). The CDR3 contains 14 residues. CDR3 protein: CASSEGLSQDEQYF. CDR3 DNA: TGTGCCAGCAGCGAGGGACTCAGCCAGGACGAGCAGTACTTC.

V is TRBV6-1 and J is TRBJ1-5, with 7 bases matching TRBD1. The CDR3 is 13 amino acids. Losses at the gene ends were 5 bases for V and 5 bases for J; bases not matched to a gene: 3. Germline assignment: CDR1 MNHNS and CDR2 SASEGT. The CDR3 DNA reads TGTGCCAGCAGTTCCAGGGGGGATCAGCCCCAGCATTTT. Its protein is CASSSRGDQPQHF.

In its sample, this clonotype was seen many times. The rearrangement joins TRBV7-2 to TRBJ2-1; TRBD2 matches 9 bases. After removal of 2 bases from V and 6 bases from J, the junction contained 2 bases not matched to a gene. Germline V gene sequence: CDR1 SGHTA, CDR2 FQGNSA. The CDR3 has 14 residues. For the CDR3, the DNA is TGTGCCAGCAGCTTATTAGCGGGAGTCAATGAGCAGTTCTTC. This translates into CASSLLAGVNEQFF. The full variable domain, in which reference TRBV7-2 and TRBJ2-1 provide the parts outside the CDR3, is GAGVSQSPSNKVTEKGKDVELRCDPISGHTALYWYRQSLGQGLEFLIYFQGNSAPDKSGLPSDRFSAERTGGSVSTLTIQRTQQEDSAVYLCASSLLAGVNEQFFGPGTRLTVL.

This clonotype was recorded at least ten times. The chain is built from TRBV6-5 and TRBJ2-1; D not resolved. Germline V gene lookup returns CDR1 MNHEY and CDR2 SVGAGI. The V end lost 4 bases, the J end lost 0 bases, and 10 bases lay between the germline ends. The CDR3 contains 15 residues. CDR3 in DNA: TGTGCCAGCAGTTCGGGTCAGAGCTCCTACAATGAGCAGTTCTTC. It is translated as CASSSGQSSYNEQFF.

Points on this clonotype: A much larger clone lies a single base off, so this may be a read error. The CDR3 does not end in the conserved phenylalanine or tryptophan, so this is likely a read error. The V call is TRBV6-1, the J call TRBJ2-7; D might be TRBD2 (5 bases). The CDR3 loop spans 12 amino acids. Trimming cost V 7 bases and J 4 bases, with 11 bases left between them. Germline V gene sequence: CDR1 MNHNS, CDR2 SASEGT. Here the CDR3 reads CASINREYEQYL. The CDR3 DNA sequence: TGTGCCAGCATTAACCGGGAATACGAGCAGTACTTA.

This clonotype has just a few counts. The chain carries TRBV9 and TRBJ1-2; no clear D. V was shortened by 2 bases and J by 5 bases, with 16 bases between the two germline ends. CDR3 size: 15 residues. Germline CDR1 and CDR2: SGDLS and YYNGEE. Written as DNA, the CDR3 is TGTGCCAGCAGCGTCGAGTTTCCAGTATGGTATGGCTACACCTTC. Its translation: CASSVEFPVWYGYTF.

Only a few counts were recorded for this clonotype. The CDR3 coding sequence is TGTGCCAGCAGACCCTCCCGCGGGGGCAGCGGGATCCAAGAGACCCAGTACTTC. Its translation: CASRPSRGGSGIQETQYF. This sequence joins TRBV12-3 or TRBV12-4 and TRBJ2-5; a weak D match, TRBD2 (7 bases). V was shortened by 6 bases and J by 1 base, with 24 bases between the two germline ends. The CDR3 runs 18 residues.